This TCR beta chain was recovered during a study of OX40 agonist ivuxolimab in advanced cancers. With 11 bases removed from V and 3 bases from J, the gap between germline ends came to 19 bases. The CDR3 extends over 14 amino acids. CDR1 and CDR2 from the germline V gene are LNHDA and SQIVND (reference sequence). TCRdb keeps only in-frame clones here, not all; method: immunoSEQ multiplex PCR. The sample records tens of thousands of clones, more than 80% being singletons. Sequences were derived from CD4+ or CD8+ T cells sorted from blood, sampled in a trial of the OX40 agonist ivuxolimab. The receptor comes from an adult with an advanced solid tumor such as melanoma, head and neck, liver or kidney cancer. The gene calls are TRBV19 and TRBJ1-1; D is ambiguous. CDR3 amino acids: CAGIREGNDTEAFF. CDR3 DNA sequence: TGTGCCGGAATCCGAGAGGGAAACGACACTGAAGCTTTCTTT.